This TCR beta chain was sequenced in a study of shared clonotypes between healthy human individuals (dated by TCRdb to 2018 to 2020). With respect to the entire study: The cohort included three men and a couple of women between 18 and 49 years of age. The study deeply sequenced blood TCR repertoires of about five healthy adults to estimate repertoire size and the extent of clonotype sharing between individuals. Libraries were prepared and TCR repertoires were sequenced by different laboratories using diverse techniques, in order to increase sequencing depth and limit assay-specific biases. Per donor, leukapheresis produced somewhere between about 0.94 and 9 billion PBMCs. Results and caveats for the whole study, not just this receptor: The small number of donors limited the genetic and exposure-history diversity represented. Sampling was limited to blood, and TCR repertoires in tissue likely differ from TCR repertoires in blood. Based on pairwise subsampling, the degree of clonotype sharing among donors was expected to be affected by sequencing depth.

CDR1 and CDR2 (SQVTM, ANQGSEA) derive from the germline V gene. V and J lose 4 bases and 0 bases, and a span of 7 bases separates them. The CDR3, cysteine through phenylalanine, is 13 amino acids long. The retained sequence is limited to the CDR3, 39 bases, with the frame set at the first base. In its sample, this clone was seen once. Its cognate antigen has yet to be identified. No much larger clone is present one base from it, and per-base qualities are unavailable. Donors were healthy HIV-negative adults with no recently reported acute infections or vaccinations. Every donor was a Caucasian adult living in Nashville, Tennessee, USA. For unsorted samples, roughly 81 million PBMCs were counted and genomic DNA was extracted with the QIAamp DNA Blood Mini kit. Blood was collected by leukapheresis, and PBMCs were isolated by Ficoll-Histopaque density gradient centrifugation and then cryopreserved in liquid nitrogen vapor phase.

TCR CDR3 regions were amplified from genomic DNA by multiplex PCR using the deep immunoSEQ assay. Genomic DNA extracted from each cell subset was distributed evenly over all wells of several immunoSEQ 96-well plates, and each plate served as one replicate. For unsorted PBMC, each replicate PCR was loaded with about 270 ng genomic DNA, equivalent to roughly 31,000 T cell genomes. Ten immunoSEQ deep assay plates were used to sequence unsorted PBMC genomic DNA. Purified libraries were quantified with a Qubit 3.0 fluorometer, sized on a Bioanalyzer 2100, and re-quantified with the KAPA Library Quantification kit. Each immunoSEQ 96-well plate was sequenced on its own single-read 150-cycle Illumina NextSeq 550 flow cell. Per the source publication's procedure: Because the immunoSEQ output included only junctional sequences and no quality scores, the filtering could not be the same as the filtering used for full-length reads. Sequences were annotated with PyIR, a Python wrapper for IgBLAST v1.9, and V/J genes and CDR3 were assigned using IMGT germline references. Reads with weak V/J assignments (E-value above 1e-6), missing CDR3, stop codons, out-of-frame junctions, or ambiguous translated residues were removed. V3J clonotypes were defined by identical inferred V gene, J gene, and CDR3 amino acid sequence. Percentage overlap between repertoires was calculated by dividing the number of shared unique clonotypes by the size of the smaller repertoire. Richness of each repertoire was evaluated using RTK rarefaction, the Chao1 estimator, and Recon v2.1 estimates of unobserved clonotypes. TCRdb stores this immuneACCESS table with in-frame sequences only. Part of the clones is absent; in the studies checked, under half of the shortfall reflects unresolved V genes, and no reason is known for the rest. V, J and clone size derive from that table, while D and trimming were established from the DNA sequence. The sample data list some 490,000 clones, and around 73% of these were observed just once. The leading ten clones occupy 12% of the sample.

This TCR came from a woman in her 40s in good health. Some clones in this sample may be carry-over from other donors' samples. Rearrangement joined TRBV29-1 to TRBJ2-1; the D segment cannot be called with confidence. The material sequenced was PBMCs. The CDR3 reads CSVVPISYNEQFF. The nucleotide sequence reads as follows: TGCAGCGTTGTCCCGATCTCCTACAATGAGCAGTTCTTC.